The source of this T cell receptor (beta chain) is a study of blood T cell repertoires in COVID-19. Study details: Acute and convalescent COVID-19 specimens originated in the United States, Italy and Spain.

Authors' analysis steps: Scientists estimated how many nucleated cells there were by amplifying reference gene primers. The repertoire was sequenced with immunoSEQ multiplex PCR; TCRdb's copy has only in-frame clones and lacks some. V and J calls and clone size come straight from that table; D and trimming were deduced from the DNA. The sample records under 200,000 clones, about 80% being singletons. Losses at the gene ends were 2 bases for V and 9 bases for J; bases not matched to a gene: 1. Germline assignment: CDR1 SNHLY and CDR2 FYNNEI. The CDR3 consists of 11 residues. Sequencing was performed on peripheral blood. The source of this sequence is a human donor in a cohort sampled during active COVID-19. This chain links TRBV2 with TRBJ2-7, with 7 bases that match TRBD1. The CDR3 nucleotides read TGTGCCAGCAGTGAACGGGACAGGCAGTACTTC. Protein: CASSERDRQYF. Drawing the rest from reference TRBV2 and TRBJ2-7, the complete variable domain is EPEVTQTPSHQVTQMGQEVILRCVPISNHLYFYWYRQILGQKVEFLVSFYNNEISEKSEIFDDQFSVERPDGSNFTLKIRSTKLEDSAMYFCASSERDRQYFGPGTRLTVT.